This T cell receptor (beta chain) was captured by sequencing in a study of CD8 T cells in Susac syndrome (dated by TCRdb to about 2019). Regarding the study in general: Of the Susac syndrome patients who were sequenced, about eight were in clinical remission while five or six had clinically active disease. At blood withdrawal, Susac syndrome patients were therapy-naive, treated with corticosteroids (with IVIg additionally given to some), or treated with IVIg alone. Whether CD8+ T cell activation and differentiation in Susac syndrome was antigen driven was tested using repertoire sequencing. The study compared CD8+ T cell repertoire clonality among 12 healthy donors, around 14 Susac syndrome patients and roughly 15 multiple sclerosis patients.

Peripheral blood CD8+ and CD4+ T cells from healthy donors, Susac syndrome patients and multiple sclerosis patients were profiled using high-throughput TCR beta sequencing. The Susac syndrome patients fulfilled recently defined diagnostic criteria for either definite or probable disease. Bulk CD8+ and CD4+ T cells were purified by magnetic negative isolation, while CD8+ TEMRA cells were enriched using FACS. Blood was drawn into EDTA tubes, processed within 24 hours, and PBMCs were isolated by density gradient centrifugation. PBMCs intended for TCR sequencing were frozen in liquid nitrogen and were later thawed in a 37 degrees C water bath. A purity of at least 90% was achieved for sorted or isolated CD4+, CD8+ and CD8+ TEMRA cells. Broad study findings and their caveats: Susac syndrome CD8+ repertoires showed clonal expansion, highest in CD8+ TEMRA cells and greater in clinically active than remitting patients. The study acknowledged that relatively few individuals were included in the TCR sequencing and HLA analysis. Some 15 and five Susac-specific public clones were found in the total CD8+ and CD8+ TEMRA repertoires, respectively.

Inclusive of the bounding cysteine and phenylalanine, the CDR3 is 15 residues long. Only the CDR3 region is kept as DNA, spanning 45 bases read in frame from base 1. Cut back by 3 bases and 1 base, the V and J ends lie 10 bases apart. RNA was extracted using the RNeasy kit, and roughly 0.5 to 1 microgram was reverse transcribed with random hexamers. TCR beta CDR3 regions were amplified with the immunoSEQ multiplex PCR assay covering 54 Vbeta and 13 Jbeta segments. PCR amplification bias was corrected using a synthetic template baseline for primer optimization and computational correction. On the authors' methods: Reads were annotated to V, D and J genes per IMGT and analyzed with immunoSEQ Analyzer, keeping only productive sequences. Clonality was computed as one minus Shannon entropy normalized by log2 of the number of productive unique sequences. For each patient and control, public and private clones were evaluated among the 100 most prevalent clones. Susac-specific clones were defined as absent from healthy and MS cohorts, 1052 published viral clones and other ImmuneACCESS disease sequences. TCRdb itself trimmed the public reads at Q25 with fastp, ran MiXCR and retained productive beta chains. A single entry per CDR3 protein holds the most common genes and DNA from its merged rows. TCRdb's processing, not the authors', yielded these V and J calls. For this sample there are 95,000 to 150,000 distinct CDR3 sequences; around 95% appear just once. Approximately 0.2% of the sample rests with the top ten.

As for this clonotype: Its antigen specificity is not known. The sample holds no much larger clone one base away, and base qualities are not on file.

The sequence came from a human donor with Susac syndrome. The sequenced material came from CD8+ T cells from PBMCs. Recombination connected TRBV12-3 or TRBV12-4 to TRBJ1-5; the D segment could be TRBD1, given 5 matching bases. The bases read TGTGCCAGCAGTTTGGGGCAGACGAGCAATCAGCCCCAGCATTTT. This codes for CASSLGQTSNQPQHF.